The clone carrying this T cell receptor beta chain was detected many times. Its antigen is unknown. V lost 0 bases and J lost 0, with 18 bases in between. The CDR3 is 18 amino acids. Germline loops: CDR1 SGHRS, CDR2 YFSETQ. The sample is drawn from a study of CD8 T cells in ankylosing spondylitis. Findings of the study overall: CD8+ cells made up the disease-linked clones, which were relatively rare in peripheral blood. A motif of roughly 8 highly homologous TCR beta variants was seen as apparently characteristic of ankylosing spondylitis blood.

TCRdb redid the calling of the 5' RACE reads with MiXCR, one entry per CDR3 protein. The sample holds fewer than 750,000 distinct CDR3 sequences, roughly 20% seen once. The origin of this receptor is a male donor with ankylosing spondylitis. Sequenced input: blood, either unsorted or a sorted T cell fraction (not recorded which). This chain joins TRBV5-1 and TRBJ1-1; the D is unclear. The CDR3 loop is CASSLEVILGRMNTEAFF. DNA of the CDR3: TGCGCCAGCAGCTTGGAGGTTATTTTGGGCAGGATGAACACTGAAGCTTTCTTT.